These 29 T cell receptor beta chains were all obtained from the same sample, sequenced in a study of T cells in localized non-small cell lung cancer. Repertoires were generated with immunoSEQ multiplex PCR, while TCRdb's copy carries only in-frame clones and drops some. Of 60,000 to 75,000 clones in the sample, roughly 80% were seen once. This specimen was PBMCs, taken before any cancer treatment. The receptors were sampled from a man between 40 and 69 years old with stage II lung adenocarcinoma.

This chain joins TRBV30 and TRBJ1-1; D remains unclear. V was pared by 2 bases and J by 0 bases, with 7 bases between. The germline V gene encodes CDR1 GTSNPN and CDR2 SVGIG (reference sequence). The CDR3 totals 13 residues. In nucleotides, the CDR3 is TGTGCCTGGAGTACTAACCTGAACACTGAAGCTTTCTTT. Protein: CAWSTNLNTEAFF.

This clone was seen a few times. The identical CDR3 is also encoded by other nucleotide sequences in the sample. The rearrangement uses TRBV20-1 and TRBJ1-4; D is unresolved. The V end lost 3 bases, the J end lost 8 bases, and 7 bases lay between the germline ends. The CDR3 spans 11 residues. Looked up from germline, CDR1 is DFQATT and CDR2 is SNEGSKA (reference sequence). CDR3 bases: TGCAGTGCTAGGGCCCAAGAAAAACTGTTTTTT. The encoded protein is CSARAQEKLFF.

The V gene is TRBV15, the J gene TRBJ1-1; TRBD1 matches at 7 bases. The CDR3 sequence is 15 residues long. J gave up 1 base and V 3 bases, and 5 bases lay outside the gene matches. Germline V gives CDR1 LNHNV, CDR2 YYDKDF (reference sequence). CDR3 residues: CATSSGTVKNTEAFF. CDR3 nucleotides: TGTGCCACCAGCAGCGGGACAGTCAAGAACACTGAAGCTTTCTTT.

The table lists this clone with a few counts. The J gene is TRBJ1-1, the V gene TRBV2; D remains ambiguous. V lost 0 bases and J 1 base, leaving 6 bases between the germline ends. Germline V lookup: CDR1 SNHLY, CDR2 FYNNEI. The CDR3 is made up of 14 amino acids. Here the CDR3 reads CASSEAAGNTEAFF. CDR3 nucleotide sequence: TGTGCCAGCAGTGAAGCGGCAGGGAACACTGAAGCTTTCTTT.

The J gene is TRBJ1-2, the V gene TRBV7-2; unclear D gene. The CDR3 runs 12 residues. V lost 1 base, J lost 7 bases, and 7 bases lay in between. The germline gives CDR1 SGHTA, CDR2 FQGNSA. The CDR3 sequence is CASSLVSFGYTF. CDR3 nucleotides: TGTGCCAGCAGCTTAGTTTCGTTTGGCTACACCTTC.

The chain joins TRBV19 to TRBJ1-3, with D tentatively TRBD1 (5 bases). The CDR3 sequence is 15 residues long. Trimming left V 6 bases short and J 0 bases short, with 12 bases between. The germline CDR1 and CDR2 sequences are LNHDA and SQIVND (reference sequence). The CDR3 spells CASSLDSVSGNTIYF. As DNA, the CDR3 is TGTGCCAGTAGCCTCGACAGTGTCTCTGGAAACACCATATATTTT.

This chain connects TRBV7-3 to TRBJ2-3; D is possibly TRBD1 (5 bases). Trimming took off 1 base at V and 4 bases at J, with 12 bases between the two ends. The CDR3 loop spans 15 amino acids. Germline V gene data show CDR1 as SGHTA and CDR2 as FQGTGA. CDR3 nucleotides: TGTGCCAGCAGCTTAAGGGGCCGTGGGGCAGATACGCAGTATTTT. This codes for CASSLRGRGADTQYF.

V usage is TRBV30 and J usage is TRBJ1-2; D remains unclear. The germline V gene encodes CDR1 GTSNPN and CDR2 SVGIG (reference sequence). The CDR3 consists of 13 residues. Trimming shortened V by 2 bases and J by 2 bases, and 9 bases separated the two germline ends. The CDR3 DNA reads TGTGCCTGGAGTACGACGGGAAACTATGGCTACACCTTC. It translates to CAWSTTGNYGYTF.

The CDR3: CASSLGNEARETQYF. The CDR3 coding sequence is TGTGCCAGCAGCTTAGGAAACGAAGCGAGGGAGACCCAGTACTTC. The chain joins TRBV11-3 to TRBJ2-5; the D is unclear. This CDR3 region has 15 residues. CDR1 SGHNT and CDR2 YENEEA come from the germline V gene. Trimming stripped 1 base from V and 5 bases from J, with 14 bases between.

The chain has TRBV30 and TRBJ2-5; maybe TRBD2 (6 bases). Germline V gives CDR1 GTSNPN, CDR2 SVGIG (reference sequence). Trimming pared 2 bases from V and 5 bases from J, leaving 21 bases between. CDR3 size: 16 residues. The CDR3 spells CAWSSPRDSRGETQYF. The CDR3 DNA reads TGTGCCTGGAGTTCGCCCCGGGACTCTAGAGGGGAGACCCAGTACTTC. The full variable domain, rest sourced from reference TRBV30 and TRBJ2-5, is SQTIHQWPATLVQPVGSPLSLECTVEGTSNPNLYWYRQAAGRGLQLLFYSVGIGQISSEVPQNLSASRPQDRQFILSSKKLLLSDSGFYLCAWSSPRDSRGETQYFGPGTRLLVL.

The V and J genes are TRBV6-4 and TRBJ2-6; D might be TRBD1 (5 bases). V was pared by 0 bases and J by 4 bases, with 10 bases between. This CDR3 comprises 16 residues. Germline V gene lookup returns CDR1 MRHNA and CDR2 SNTAGT. The CDR3 coding sequence is TGTGCCAGCAGTGACTCCTCAGGGTCAGGGGCCAACGTCCTGACTTTC. It encodes CASSDSSGSGANVLTF.

The sample holds a few counts of this clone. The rearrangement uses TRBV6-6 and TRBJ2-7; D is possibly TRBD1 or TRBD2 (5 bases each). The V end was cut by 4 bases, the J end by 3 bases, with 7 bases between. The germline V gene has CDR1 MNHNY and CDR2 SVGAGI (reference sequence). CDR3 size: 12 residues. CDR3 DNA: TGTGCCAGCAGTTGGGGGTTCTACGAGCAGTACTTC. Protein sequence: CASSWGFYEQYF.

The V call is TRBV6-5, the J call TRBJ1-5, with D perhaps TRBD1 (5 bases). The CDR3 sequence is 13 residues long. V was cut by 2 bases and J by 9 bases, with 11 bases left in between. Germline V gene sequence: CDR1 MNHEY, CDR2 SVGAGI. This CDR3 is CASSYEAGRPQHF. For the CDR3, the DNA is TGTGCCAGCAGTTACGAGGCGGGACGGCCCCAGCATTTT.

V and J are TRBV25-1 and TRBJ2-1; 7 bases are shared with TRBD1. The CDR3 sequence is 15 residues long. The V and J ends lost 2 bases and 2 bases, in that order; junction bases with no gene match: 3. Germline V CDR1 and CDR2: MGHDK, SYGVNS. The CDR3 DNA sequence: TGTGCCAGCAGTGAAGCTGGGACAGCCTACAATGAGCAGTTCTTC. It translates to CASSEAGTAYNEQFF.

The count of this clone is one. The chain employs TRBV6-1 and TRBJ1-2; unclear D gene. Germline V gene lookup returns CDR1 MNHNS and CDR2 SASEGT. V dropped 1 base and J dropped 8 bases, with 14 bases sitting between them. This CDR3 region has 14 residues. CDR3 sequence (DNA): TGTGCCAGCAGTGAAGGGCCAAGGGTAGGAGGCTACACCTTC. It encodes CASSEGPRVGGYTF.

The chain's CDR3 is CASSIGYGKETQYF. The DNA for the CDR3 is TGTGCCAGTAGTATAGGCTACGGCAAAGAGACCCAGTACTTC. The rearrangement uses TRBV19 and TRBJ2-5; D is unresolved. This CDR3 is 14 amino acids long. Looked up from germline, CDR1 is LNHDA and CDR2 is SQIVND (reference sequence). V dropped 1 base and J dropped 3 bases, with 9 bases sitting between them.

This rearrangement joins TRBV6-6 to TRBJ1-1, with 8 bases lining up with TRBD1. The germline CDR1 and CDR2 sequences are MNHNY and SVGAGI (reference sequence). This CDR3 contains 14 residues. After removal of 3 bases from V and 7 bases from J, the junction contained 7 bases not matched to a gene. The CDR3, as DNA: TGTGCCAGCAGTTATACTTCAGGGGGCTTTGAAGCTTTCTTT. This sequence encodes CASSYTSGGFEAFF.

The chain couples TRBV18 to TRBJ2-1, with 9 bases fitting TRBD1. Germline V CDR1 and CDR2: KGHSH, LQKENI. This CDR3 region has 16 residues. V was pared by 10 bases and J by 5 bases, with 15 bases of the junction left unmatched. CDR3 region: CATKGSGQGLHNEQFF. Here the CDR3 DNA reads TGTGCCACCAAGGGGTCGGGACAGGGACTCCACAATGAGCAGTTCTTC.

The rearrangement links TRBV5-1 to TRBJ2-3; D gene uncertain. CDR1 is SGHRS, CDR2 YFSETQ, per germline. The CDR3 totals 16 residues. The V and J ends lost 0 bases and 0 bases respectively, with 11 bases between them. The CDR3: CASSLEGGASTDTQYF. CDR3 DNA sequence: TGCGCCAGCAGCTTGGAGGGCGGTGCTAGCACAGATACGCAGTATTTT.

This clone was seen more than once but under ten times. The chain employs TRBV7-9 and TRBJ2-5, with D possibly matching TRBD2 (7 bases). CDR1 and CDR2 (germline): SEHNR, FQNEAQ (reference sequence). The length of the CDR3 is 14 residues. V lost 4 bases and J 3 bases, leaving 12 bases between the germline ends. The CDR3 nucleotides are TGTGCCAGCAGCTCACGGGGGGCCGAAGAGACCCAGTACTTC. Protein sequence: CASSSRGAEETQYF.

This sequence joins TRBV19 and TRBJ1-4; TRBD1 agrees at 7 bases. Per the germline V gene, CDR1 is LNHDA and CDR2 is SQIVND (reference sequence). The CDR3 is made up of 15 amino acids. With V trimmed by 1 base and J by 8 bases, 7 bases remained unmatched. CDR3 coding DNA: TGTGCCAGTAGTATAGGGAACAGGGGTGGGGAAAAACTGTTTTTT. This sequence encodes CASSIGNRGGEKLFF.

This clone has a single count. The chain's CDR3 is CSVTGLAGGRREQFF. For the CDR3, the DNA is TGCAGCGTCACAGGACTAGCGGGAGGGCGGAGAGAGCAGTTCTTC. The chain is built from TRBV29-1 and TRBJ2-1; 15 nucleotides agree with TRBD2. The CDR3 spans 15 residues. Germline V lookup: CDR1 SQVTM, CDR2 ANQGSEA. V trimming: 6 bases; J trimming: 10 bases; junction bases outside the gene matches: 10.

The CDR3 coding sequence is TGTGCCAGCAGTGAAAACAGGGCTTATGGCTACACCTTC. Protein product: CASSENRAYGYTF. The chain carries TRBV6-1 and TRBJ1-2; D possibly corresponds to TRBD1 (6 bases). The V gene's germline CDR1 is MNHNS and CDR2 SASEGT. This CDR3 has 13 amino acids. V lost 2 bases, J lost 5 bases, and 9 bases lay in between.

This chain connects TRBV2 to TRBJ2-5; 15 bases match TRBD2. Per the germline V gene, CDR1 is SNHLY and CDR2 is FYNNEI. J gave up 5 bases and V 6 bases, and 7 bases lay outside the gene matches. The CDR3 extends over 16 amino acids. This CDR3 reads CASSEPGTSGRETQYF. DNA for the CDR3: TGTGCCAGCAGCGAACCCGGGACTAGCGGGAGGGAGACCCAGTACTTC.

V and J are TRBV28 and TRBJ2-3; D is perhaps TRBD1 or TRBD2 (6 bases each). V was shortened by 4 bases and J by 4 bases, with 21 bases between the two germline ends. The length of the CDR3 is 17 residues. Germline values: CDR1 MDHEN, CDR2 SYDVKM. CDR3 nucleotide sequence: TGTGCCAGCAGTTCATCCTACAGGGCAGGAGGGGCAGATACGCAGTATTTT. Amino acids: CASSSSYRAGGADTQYF.

This chain connects TRBV23-1 to TRBJ2-1; D perhaps matches TRBD2 (5 bases). TRBV23-1 is flagged as an ORF with uncertain function. The CDR3 runs to 13 residues. The V and J ends lost 4 bases and 3 bases respectively, with 7 bases between them. The CDR3 DNA reads TGCGCCAGCAGTCGACTAATCTACAATGAGCAGTTCTTC. Translation: CASSRLIYNEQFF.

The genes are TRBV7-6 and TRBJ2-5, with 7 bases fitting TRBD1. Germline V gene sequence: CDR1 SGHVS, CDR2 FNYEAQ. The CDR3 loop spans 14 amino acids. V lost 2 bases to trimming and J lost 9 bases; unmatched junction nucleotides: 9. The CDR3: CASSLRTGDGAQYF. CDR3 coding DNA: TGTGCCAGCAGCTTACGGACAGGTGATGGGGCCCAGTACTTC.

The chain combines TRBV30 with TRBJ2-2, with D perhaps matching TRBD1 (5 bases). Trimming took 4 bases from V and 6 from J, leaving 15 bases between them. This CDR3 comprises 14 residues. CDR1 and CDR2 (germline): GTSNPN, SVGIG (reference sequence). This CDR3 is CAWTPNLQAGELFF. For the CDR3, the DNA is TGTGCCTGGACACCCAACCTACAGGCCGGGGAGCTGTTTTTT.

This clone came up once. This sequence joins TRBV7-9 and TRBJ1-1; D is possibly TRBD1 (5 bases). The CDR3 is 11 residues long. The V and J ends lost 7 bases and 8 bases respectively, with 11 bases between them. From germline, CDR1 is SEHNR and CDR2 FQNEAQ (reference sequence). This CDR3 is CASTGALEAFF. The CDR3 coding sequence is TGTGCCAGCACTGGGGCCTTGGAAGCTTTCTTT.